The clone carrying this T cell receptor beta chain was seen ten or more times. Its target is not known. This sample is part of a study of regulatory T cells in long-lasting Graves disease. Notes on the study in general: Only a small sample size was used, which may have cut accuracy. Analysis covered peripheral blood alone, not thyroid tissue.

Documented time point: newly diagnosed GD, antithyroid drugs for less than 3 months. The TCR library was prepared using RNA isolated from PBMCs. Building the TCR beta libraries relied on iRepertoire HTBI primers, and CDR3 regions underwent Arm-PCR. Using its own MiXCR run on the multiplex PCR reads, TCRdb lists one record per CDR3 protein. The sample holds 200,000 to 250,000 distinct CDR3 sequences, 15% to 20% seen once. The starting material was peripheral blood mononuclear cells (PBMCs), obtained at new diagnosis, from a patient treated with antithyroid drugs. This TCR was recovered from a female donor with Graves disease.

In nucleotides, the CDR3 is TGTGCCGGAACCGGGACCCAAAATTCACCCCTCCACTTT. It is translated as CAGTGTQNSPLHF. The chain uses TRBV2 and TRBJ1-6, with D tentatively TRBD1 (5 bases). The CDR3 is made up of 13 amino acids. Germline V gene sequence: CDR1 SNHLY, CDR2 FYNNEI. Trimming took off 11 bases at V and 7 bases at J, with 15 bases between the two ends.